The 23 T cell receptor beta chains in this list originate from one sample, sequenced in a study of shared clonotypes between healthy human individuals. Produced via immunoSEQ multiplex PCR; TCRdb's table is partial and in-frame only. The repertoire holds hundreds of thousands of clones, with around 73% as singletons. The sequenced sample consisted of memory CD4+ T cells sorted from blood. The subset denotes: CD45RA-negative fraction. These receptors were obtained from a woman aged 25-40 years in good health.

CDR3 sequence: CASSEPKGRALNTEAFF. In DNA, the CDR3 is TGTGCCAGCAGCGAACCGAAGGGTCGGGCCCTGAACACTGAAGCTTTCTTT. This chain connects TRBV7-9 to TRBJ1-1, with D hard to call. This CDR3 comprises 17 residues. V was shortened by 5 bases and J by 0 bases, with 19 bases between the two germline ends. CDR1 is SEHNR and CDR2 is FQNEAQ in the germline V gene (reference sequence). Filled out from reference TRBV7-9 and TRBJ1-1, the complete variable domain reads DTGVSQNPRHKITKRGQNVTFRCDPISEHNRLYWYRQTLGQGPEFLTYFQNEAQLEKSRLLSDRFSAERPKGSFSTLEIQRTEQGDSAMYLCASSEPKGRALNTEAFFGQGTRLTVV.

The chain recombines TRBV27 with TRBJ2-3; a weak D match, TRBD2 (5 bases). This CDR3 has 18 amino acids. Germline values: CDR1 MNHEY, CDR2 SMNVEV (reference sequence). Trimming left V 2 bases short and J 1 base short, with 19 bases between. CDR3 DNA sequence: TGTGCCAGCAGTTTAAGGCCTAGCTCCCTGTCGGGCACAGATACGCAGTATTTT. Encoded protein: CASSLRPSSLSGTDTQYF.

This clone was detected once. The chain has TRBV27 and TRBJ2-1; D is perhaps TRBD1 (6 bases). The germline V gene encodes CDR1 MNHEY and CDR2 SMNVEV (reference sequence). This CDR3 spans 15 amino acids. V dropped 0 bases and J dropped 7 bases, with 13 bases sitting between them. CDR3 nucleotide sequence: TGTGCCAGCAGTTTATCAGTACAGGGTAGGAATGAGCAGTTCTTC. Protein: CASSLSVQGRNEQFF.

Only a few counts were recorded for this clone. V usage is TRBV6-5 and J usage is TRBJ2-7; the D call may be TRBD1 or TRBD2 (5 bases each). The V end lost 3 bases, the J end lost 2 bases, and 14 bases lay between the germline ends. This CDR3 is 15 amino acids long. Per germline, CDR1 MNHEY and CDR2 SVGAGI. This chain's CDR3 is CASSYRYGAPYEQYF. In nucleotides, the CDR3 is TGTGCCAGCAGTTATCGTTACGGGGCCCCCTACGAGCAGTACTTC.

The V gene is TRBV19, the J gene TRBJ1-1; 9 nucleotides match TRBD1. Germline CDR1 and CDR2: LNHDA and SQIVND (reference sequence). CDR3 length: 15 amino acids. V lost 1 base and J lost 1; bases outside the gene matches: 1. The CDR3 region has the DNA TGTGCCAGTAGTATAGGGGGACAGGGGAACACTGAAGCTTTCTTT. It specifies CASSIGGQGNTEAFF.

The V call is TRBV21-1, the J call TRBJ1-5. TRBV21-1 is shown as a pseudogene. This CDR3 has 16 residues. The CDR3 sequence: CASCQGRVGVRQPQHF. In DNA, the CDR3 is TGTGCCAGCTGCCAGGGCAGGGTGGGGGTTAGGCAGCCCCAGCATTTT.

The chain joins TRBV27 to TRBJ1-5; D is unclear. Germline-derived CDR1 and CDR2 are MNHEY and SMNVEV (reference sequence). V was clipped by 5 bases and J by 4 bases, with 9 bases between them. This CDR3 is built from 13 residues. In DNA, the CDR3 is TGTGCCAGCAGTGGGTGGGCGAATCAGCCCCAGCATTTT. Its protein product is CASSGWANQPQHF.

DNA for the CDR3: TGTGCCAGCTCACAGGGGACCCGGCAGGGACCGAACACTGAAGCTTTCTTT. It yields the protein CASSQGTRQGPNTEAFF. The chain links TRBV18 to TRBJ1-1; D may be TRBD1 (5 bases). This CDR3 region has 17 residues. V was pared by 4 bases and J by 1 base, with 19 bases between. The germline gives CDR1 KGHSH, CDR2 LQKENI.

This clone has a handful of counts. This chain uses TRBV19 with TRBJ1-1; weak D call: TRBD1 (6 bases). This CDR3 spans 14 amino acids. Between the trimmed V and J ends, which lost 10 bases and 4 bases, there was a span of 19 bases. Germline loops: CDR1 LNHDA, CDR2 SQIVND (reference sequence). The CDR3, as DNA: TGTGCCACAGGGTACAGGGTTGATGGCACTGAAGCTTTCTTT. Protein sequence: CATGYRVDGTEAFF.

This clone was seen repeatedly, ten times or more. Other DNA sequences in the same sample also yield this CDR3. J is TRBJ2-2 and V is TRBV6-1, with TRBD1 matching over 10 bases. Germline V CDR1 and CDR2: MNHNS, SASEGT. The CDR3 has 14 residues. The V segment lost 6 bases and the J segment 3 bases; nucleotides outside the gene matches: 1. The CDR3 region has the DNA TGTGCCAGCAGGGGGACAGGGGACACCGGGGAGCTGTTTTTT. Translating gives CASRGTGDTGELFF.

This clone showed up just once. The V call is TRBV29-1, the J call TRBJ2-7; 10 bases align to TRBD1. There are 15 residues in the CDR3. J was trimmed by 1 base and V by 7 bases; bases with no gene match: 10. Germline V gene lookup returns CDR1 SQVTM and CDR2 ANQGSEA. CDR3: CSGIAGTGVSYEQYF. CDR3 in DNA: TGCAGCGGCATAGCCGGGACAGGGGTTTCCTACGAGCAGTACTTC.

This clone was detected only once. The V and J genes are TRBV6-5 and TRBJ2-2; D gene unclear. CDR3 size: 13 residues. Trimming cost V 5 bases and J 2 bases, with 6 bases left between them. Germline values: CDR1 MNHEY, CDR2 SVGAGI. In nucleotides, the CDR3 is TGTGCCAGCAGTAACAGAAACACCGGGGAGCTGTTTTTT. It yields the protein CASSNRNTGELFF.

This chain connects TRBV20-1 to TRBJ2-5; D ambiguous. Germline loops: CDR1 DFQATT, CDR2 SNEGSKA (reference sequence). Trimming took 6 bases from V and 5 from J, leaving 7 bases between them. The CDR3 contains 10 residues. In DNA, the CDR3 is TGCAGTGCCATAGATGAGACCCAGTACTTC. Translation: CSAIDETQYF.

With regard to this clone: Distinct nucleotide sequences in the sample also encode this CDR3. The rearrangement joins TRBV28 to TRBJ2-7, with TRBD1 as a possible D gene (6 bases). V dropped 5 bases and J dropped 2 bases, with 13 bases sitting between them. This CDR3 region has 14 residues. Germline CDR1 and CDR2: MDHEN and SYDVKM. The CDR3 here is CASSETGTTYEQYF. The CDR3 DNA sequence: TGTGCCAGCAGTGAGACAGGAACCACCTACGAGCAGTACTTC. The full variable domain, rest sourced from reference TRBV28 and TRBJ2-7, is DVKVTQSSRYLVKRTGEKVFLECVQDMDHENMFWYRQDPGLGLRLIYFSYDVKMKEKGDIPEGYSVSREKKERFSLILESASTNQTSMYLCASSETGTTYEQYFGPGTRLTVT.

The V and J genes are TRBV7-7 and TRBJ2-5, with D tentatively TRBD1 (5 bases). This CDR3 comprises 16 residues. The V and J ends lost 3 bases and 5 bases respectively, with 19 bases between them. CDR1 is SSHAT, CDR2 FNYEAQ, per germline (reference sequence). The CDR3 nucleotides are TGTGCCAGCAGCTTGACAGTCCCTGCCCTAGGGGAGACCCAGTACTTC. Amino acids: CASSLTVPALGETQYF.

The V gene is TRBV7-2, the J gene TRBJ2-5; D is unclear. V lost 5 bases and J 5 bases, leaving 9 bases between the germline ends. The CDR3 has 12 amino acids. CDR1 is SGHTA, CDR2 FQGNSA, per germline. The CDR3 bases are TGTGCCAGCAGCAGAAATAGGGAGACCCAGTACTTC. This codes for CASSRNRETQYF.

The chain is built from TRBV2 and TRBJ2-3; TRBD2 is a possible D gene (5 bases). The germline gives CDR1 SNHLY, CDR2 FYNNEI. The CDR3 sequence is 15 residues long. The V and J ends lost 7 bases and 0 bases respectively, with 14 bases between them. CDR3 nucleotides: TGTGCCAGCAAGATCCGGCCGGGGAGCACAGATACGCAGTATTTT. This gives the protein CASKIRPGSTDTQYF.

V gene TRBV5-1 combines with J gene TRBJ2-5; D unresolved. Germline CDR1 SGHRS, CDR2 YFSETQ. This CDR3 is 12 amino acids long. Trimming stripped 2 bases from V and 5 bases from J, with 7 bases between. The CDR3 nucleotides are TGCGCCAGCAGCTTAAGCGACGAGACCCAGTACTTC. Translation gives CASSLSDETQYF.

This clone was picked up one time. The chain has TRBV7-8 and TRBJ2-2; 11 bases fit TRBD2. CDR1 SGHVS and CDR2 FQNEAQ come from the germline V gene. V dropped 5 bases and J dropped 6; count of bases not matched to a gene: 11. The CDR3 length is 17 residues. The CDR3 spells CASSRGTSGSSSGELFF. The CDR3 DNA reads TGTGCCAGCAGCCGTGGTACTAGCGGGAGTAGTTCCGGGGAGCTGTTTTTT.

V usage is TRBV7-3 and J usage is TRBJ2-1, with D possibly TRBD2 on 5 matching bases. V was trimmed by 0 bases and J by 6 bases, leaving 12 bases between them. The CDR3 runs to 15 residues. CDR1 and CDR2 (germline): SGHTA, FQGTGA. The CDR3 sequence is CASSLTDLKGNEQFF. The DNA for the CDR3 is TGTGCCAGCAGCTTAACGGACTTAAAGGGCAATGAGCAGTTCTTC.

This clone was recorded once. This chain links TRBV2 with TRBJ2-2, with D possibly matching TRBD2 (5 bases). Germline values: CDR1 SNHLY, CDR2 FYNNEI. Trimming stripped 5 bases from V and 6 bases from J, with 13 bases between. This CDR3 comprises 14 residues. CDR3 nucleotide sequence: TGTGCCAGCAGTTTAGTGGGAGTAGCCGGGGAGCTGTTTTTT. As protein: CASSLVGVAGELFF. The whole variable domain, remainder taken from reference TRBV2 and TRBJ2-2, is EPEVTQTPSHQVTQMGQEVILRCVPISNHLYFYWYRQILGQKVEFLVSFYNNEISEKSEIFDDQFSVERPDGSNFTLKIRSTKLEDSAMYFCASSLVGVAGELFFGEGSRLTVL.

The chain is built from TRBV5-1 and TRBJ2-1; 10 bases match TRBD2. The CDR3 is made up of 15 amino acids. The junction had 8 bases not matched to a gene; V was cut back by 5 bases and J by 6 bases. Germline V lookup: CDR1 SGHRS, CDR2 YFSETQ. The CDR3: CASSFTSGTGNEQFF. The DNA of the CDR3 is TGCGCCAGCAGTTTTACTAGCGGGACTGGCAATGAGCAGTTCTTC. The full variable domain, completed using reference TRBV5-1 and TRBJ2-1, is KAGVTQTPRYLIKTRGQQVTLSCSPISGHRSVSWYQQTPGQGLQFLFEYFSETQRNKGNFPGRFSGRQFSNSRSEMNVSTLELGDSALYLCASSFTSGTGNEQFFGPGTRLTVL.

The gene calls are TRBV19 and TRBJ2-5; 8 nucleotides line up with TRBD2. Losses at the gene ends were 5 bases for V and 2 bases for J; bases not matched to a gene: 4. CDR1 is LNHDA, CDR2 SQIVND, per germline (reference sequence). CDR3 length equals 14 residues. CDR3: CASSLLADQETQYF. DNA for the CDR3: TGTGCCAGTAGTTTACTAGCGGATCAAGAGACCCAGTACTTC.